What follows describes a single T cell receptor (beta chain). The data were taken from a study of blood T cell repertoires in COVID-19. Study in general: The study drew acute and convalescent COVID-19 samples from the United States, Italy and Spain.

The assay was immunoSEQ multiplex PCR, and TCRdb's table has in-frame clones only and misses some. In the table there are approximately 260,000 clones, more than 65% of which are singletons. The source of this sequence is a middle-aged woman with active or convalescent COVID-19. Sample: peripheral blood.

The CDR3 here is CATSDFGGDTQYF. Here the CDR3 DNA reads TGTGCCACCAGTGATTTCGGGGGAGATACGCAGTATTTT. The J gene is TRBJ2-3, the V gene TRBV24-1; TRBD2 is a possible D gene (6 bases). Germline CDR1 is KGHDR and CDR2 is SFDVKD. The CDR3 has 13 residues. The germline V and J ends were trimmed by 1 base and 5 bases, with 6 bases remaining between them.